This T cell receptor (beta chain) was retrieved from a study of T cell clones after liver transplantation. This clone was observed a single time. The method was immunoSEQ multiplex PCR; TCRdb's version includes in-frame clones alone and lacks a portion of them. The sample contains around 18,000 clones, more than 80% of which appear only once. The specimen was CD8+ T cells from blood, collected 45 to 47 months after liver transplant. The receptor comes from a human patient who received a liver transplant. T cells may partly derive from the graft donor.

As DNA, the CDR3 is TGCGCCAGCAGCCCTGCGCGGACTTTGAACACTGAAGCTTTCTTT. Amino acid sequence: CASSPARTLNTEAFF. This chain connects TRBV4-3 to TRBJ1-1; no clear D. CDR1 and CDR2 (germline): LGHNA, YSLEER. The V and J ends lost 4 bases and 0 bases respectively, with 12 bases between them. The CDR3 contains 15 residues.